The clone carrying this T cell receptor (beta chain) came up a few times. Its antigen is still unknown. These data belong to a study of T cell repertoires in cytomegalovirus infection. TCRdb re-derived calls from the reads in MiXCR, one entry per CDR3 protein. The data contain hundreds of thousands of distinct CDR3 sequences, around 30% of them singletons. Germline V gene data show CDR1 as SGHNT and CDR2 as YYREEE (reference sequence). The ends were cut back, 0 bases at V and 4 bases at J, with 13 bases in the middle. The CDR3 has 15 residues. The clonotype was recovered from a human donor in good health (CMV status not recorded). Some clones in this sample may be carry-over from other donors' samples. Specimen: cultured PBMCs, collected from culture after CMV antigen stimulation. The rearrangement links TRBV5-4 to TRBJ1-2, with a weak D call TRBD1 (6 bases). CDR3 coding DNA: TGTGCCAGCAGCTTGGGCAGGGGCGCGATCTATGGCTACACCTTC. It yields the protein CASSLGRGAIYGYTF.